This T cell receptor beta chain was sequenced during a study of T cell responses to AZD1222 COVID-19 vaccine. Profiled with immunoSEQ multiplex PCR; TCRdb holds only in-frame clones, not every one. Among approximately 190,000 clones listed, 85% to 95% were seen once. The V segment lost 1 base and the J segment 6 bases; nucleotides outside the gene matches: 14. This CDR3 contains 17 residues. The germline CDR1 and CDR2 sequences are SGHTA and FQGNSA. This clone was seen only once. The origin of this receptor is an adult who received the MenACWY meningococcal vaccine as a control. The genes are TRBV7-2 and TRBJ2-7; 8 bases line up with TRBD2. This sample comprised peripheral blood, obtained 28 days after the second dose of the MenACWY control vaccine. As DNA, the CDR3 is TGTGCCAGCAGCTTAGTGGGGGCTAGCGGGCGCCTCCTCGAGCAGTACTTC. This codes for CASSLVGASGRLLEQYF.